These 27 T cell receptor beta chains share one sample of origin, sequenced in a study of immune cell composition in non-small cell lung cancer. The assay was immunoSEQ multiplex PCR, and TCRdb's table has in-frame clones only and misses some. Of several thousand clones listed, around four fifths are singletons. The sequenced material came from lung tumor tissue. Receptors were obtained from a human donor with non-small cell lung cancer.

The chain couples TRBV5-4 to TRBJ1-6; possibly TRBD1 for D (6 bases). CDR3 length equals 15 residues. Deletions cut 0 bases from V and 5 bases from J, with 9 bases between. Looked up from germline, CDR1 is SGHNT and CDR2 is YYREEE (reference sequence). The CDR3, as DNA: TGTGCCAGCAGCTTGGACGCAGGGGATAATTCACCCCTCCACTTT. It codes for CASSLDAGDNSPLHF.

The rearrangement links TRBV9 to TRBJ1-2; D remains ambiguous. Germline V lookup: CDR1 SGDLS, CDR2 YYNGEE. Trimming left V 4 bases short and J 5 bases short, with 9 bases between. This CDR3 contains 12 residues. CDR3 residues: CASSSDGYGYTF. DNA for the CDR3: TGTGCCAGCAGCTCTGACGGATATGGCTACACCTTC.

DNA for the CDR3: TGTGCCAGCAGTGAAGCGCTTGGATATAGTGCAGATACGCAGTATTTT. This codes for CASSEALGYSADTQYF. The rearrangement links TRBV2 to TRBJ2-3; D not resolved. The germline V gene has CDR1 SNHLY and CDR2 FYNNEI. The CDR3 runs to 16 residues. Trimming stripped 0 bases from V and 4 bases from J, with 14 bases between.

V usage is TRBV6-5 and J usage is TRBJ1-1; 7 bases map to TRBD1. The CDR3 sequence is 14 residues long. Germline assignment: CDR1 MNHEY and CDR2 SVGAGI. With 4 bases clipped from V and 10 bases from J, the junction kept 12 bases outside the gene matches. DNA of the CDR3: TGTGCCAGCAGTTCCCGGACAGGAAGGTTGCTAGCTTTCTTT. This codes for CASSSRTGRLLAFF.

The J gene is TRBJ1-3, the V gene TRBV6-1; 8 bases are a match to TRBD1. Germline lookup yields CDR1 MNHNS and CDR2 SASEGT. J lost 0 bases, V lost 4 bases, and 2 bases had no gene match. This CDR3 is 15 amino acids long. CDR3 bases: TGTGCCAGCAGTGGACAGGGGAGCTCTGGAAACACCATATATTTT. It yields the protein CASSGQGSSGNTIYF.

For the CDR3, the DNA is TGTGCCAGCAGCGAACAGGGGGCAAGAGGCTACACCTTC. Protein product: CASSEQGARGYTF. The chain couples TRBV6-1 to TRBJ1-2; TRBD1 agrees at 9 bases. With 6 bases clipped from V and 8 bases from J, the junction kept 7 bases outside the gene matches. The germline gives CDR1 MNHNS, CDR2 SASEGT. The CDR3 is made up of 13 amino acids.

This chain joins TRBV7-9 and TRBJ1-3, with D possibly being TRBD1 (6 bases). The CDR3 has 16 residues. The germline V and J ends were trimmed by 7 bases and 0 bases, with 16 bases remaining between them. Germline V gene data show CDR1 as SEHNR and CDR2 as FQNEAQ (reference sequence). The CDR3 region has the DNA TGTGCCAGCAACGCCGGGGGGGCCGGCTCTGGAAACACCATATATTTT. Encoded protein: CASNAGGAGSGNTIYF.

The rearrangement uses TRBV5-5 and TRBJ2-1; perhaps TRBD2 as D (5 bases). V lost 1 base, J lost 4 bases, and 15 bases lay in between. CDR3 length: 16 amino acids. Germline values: CDR1 SGHKS, CDR2 YYEKEE (reference sequence). The CDR3 here is CASSLLSSAYYNEQFF. In DNA, the CDR3 is TGTGCCAGCAGCTTGTTGAGTAGCGCTTATTACAATGAGCAGTTCTTC.

The V gene is TRBV7-8, the J gene TRBJ2-3, with 12 bases that match TRBD2. CDR1 SGHVS and CDR2 FQNEAQ come from the germline V gene. V was clipped by 4 bases and J by 1 base; unmatched bases: 0. The CDR3 contains 15 residues. CDR3 sequence reads: CASSSSGGGTDTQYF. The CDR3 bases are TGTGCCAGCAGCTCTAGCGGGGGGGGCACAGATACGCAGTATTTT. The whole variable domain, remainder taken from reference TRBV7-8 and TRBJ2-3, is GAGVSQSPRYKVAKRGQDVALRCDPISGHVSLFWYQQALGQGPEFLTYFQNEAQLDKSGLPSDRFFAERPEGSVSTLKIQRTQQEDSAVYLCASSSSGGGTDTQYFGPGTRLTVL.

The rearrangement uses TRBV4-1 and TRBJ2-2; TRBD2 agrees at 9 bases. The CDR3 loop spans 17 amino acids. Germline assignment: CDR1 MGHRA and CDR2 YSYEKL. After removal of 1 base from V and 5 bases from J, the junction contained 8 bases not matched to a gene. The DNA of the CDR3 is TGCGCCAGCAGCCAAGGGCCCGGGACTAGCTATACCGGGGAGCTGTTTTTT. Translated: CASSQGPGTSYTGELFF.

J is TRBJ1-5 and V is TRBV7-9; TRBD1 matches 7 bases. Germline V lookup: CDR1 SEHNR, CDR2 FQNEAQ (reference sequence). The CDR3 spans 14 residues. Unmatched junction bases numbered 8, after V lost 5 bases and J lost 7 bases. CDR3 DNA: TGTGCCAGCAGCACCACCACAGGGGACCAGCCCCAGCATTTT. This encodes CASSTTTGDQPQHF.

This rearrangement joins TRBV7-8 to TRBJ1-6; D uncertain. Germline CDR1 SGHVS, CDR2 FQNEAQ. This CDR3 contains 14 residues. V gave up 1 base and J gave up 8 bases, with 9 bases separating them. The CDR3: CASSLELDYSPLHF. CDR3 nucleotide sequence: TGTGCCAGCAGCTTAGAATTGGATTATTCACCCCTCCACTTT.

The rearrangement links TRBV5-5 to TRBJ2-5, with 8 bases aligning to TRBD1. This CDR3 contains 14 residues. Germline trimming cut 0 bases from V and 3 bases from J; bases unmatched to any gene: 1. The germline V gene has CDR1 SGHKS and CDR2 YYEKEE (reference sequence). The CDR3 nucleotides are TGTGCCAGCAGCTTGGGGACAGGGAAAGAGACCCAGTACTTC. Protein product: CASSLGTGKETQYF.

Remarks on this clone: The junction departs from the called germline gene at one end, perhaps through a read error. The V gene is TRBV7-6, the J gene TRBJ2-1; 10 positions agree with TRBD2. The CDR3 runs to 13 residues. Germline CDR1 reads SGHVS; CDR2 reads FNYEAQ. The CDR3 reads CASSLAPTSGYLF. CDR3 DNA: TGTGCCAGCAGCTTAGCGCCGACTAGCGGGTACCTCTTC.

V usage is TRBV5-5 and J usage is TRBJ1-5; the match to TRBD1 covers 9 bases. Trimming took 3 bases from V and 6 from J; bases not matched to a gene: 7. The CDR3 loop spans 15 amino acids. CDR1 and CDR2 from the germline V gene are SGHKS and YYEKEE (reference sequence). DNA for the CDR3: TGTGCCAGCAGCTGGACAGGGGATTTAGGTCAGCCCCAGCATTTT. This gives the protein CASSWTGDLGQPQHF.

The chain has TRBV6-1 and TRBJ1-1, with 8 positions matching TRBD1. CDR3 length: 15 amino acids. V was clipped by 5 bases and J by 3 bases; unmatched bases: 8. Germline assignment: CDR1 MNHNS and CDR2 SASEGT. CDR3 sequence (DNA): TGTGCCAGCAGTTTGACAGGGGAGGGGTACACTGAAGCTTTCTTT. Translation: CASSLTGEGYTEAFF.

J is TRBJ1-2 and V is TRBV11-2; D unresolved. Germline assignment: CDR1 SGHAT and CDR2 FQNNGV. The CDR3 totals 16 residues. Trimming shortened V by 1 base and J by 2 bases, and 14 bases separated the two germline ends. CDR3 nucleotide sequence: TGTGCCAGCAGCTTAGTAGCGGGCGCCAGGAACTATGGCTACACCTTC. This encodes CASSLVAGARNYGYTF.

This clone was observed once. The gene calls are TRBV5-1 and TRBJ1-4; 9 positions match TRBD1. The V gene's germline CDR1 is SGHRS and CDR2 YFSETQ. V shed 5 bases and J 6 bases; nucleotides not matched to a gene: 8. The CDR3 contains 15 residues. The CDR3 DNA is TGCGCCAGCAGAACCGGACAGGGGTACGATGAAAAACTGTTTTTT. Residues: CASRTGQGYDEKLFF.

The genes are TRBV20-1 and TRBJ2-4; D not certain. The CDR3 length is 11 residues. The germline CDR1 and CDR2 sequences are DFQATT and SNEGSKA (reference sequence). Between the trimmed V and J ends, which lost 6 bases and 6 bases, there was a span of 9 bases. The DNA of the CDR3 is TGCAGTGCCCGAGATGGAAACATTCAGTACTTC. Its protein is CSARDGNIQYF.

V is TRBV2 and J is TRBJ1-2, with a tentative D call TRBD1 (5 bases). Per the germline V gene, CDR1 is SNHLY and CDR2 is FYNNEI. The CDR3 totals 14 residues. The V gene lost 5 bases and the J gene lost 7 bases, with 17 bases spanning the gap. Here the CDR3 DNA reads TGTGCCAGCAGTCAGAAAATCAGGGAGGGTGGCTACACCTTC. Translating gives CASSQKIREGGYTF.

The chain recombines TRBV19 with TRBJ1-1; 9 bases are shared with TRBD1. CDR3 length equals 14 residues. V shed 4 bases, J shed 3 bases, and the junction held 3 bases outside the gene matches. Per the germline V gene, CDR1 is LNHDA and CDR2 is SQIVND (reference sequence). CDR3: CASSKRTGDTEAFF. In DNA, the CDR3 is TGTGCCAGTAGTAAGAGGACAGGGGACACTGAAGCTTTCTTT.

The chain couples TRBV5-8 to TRBJ2-4, with 10 bases matching TRBD1. The junction had 6 bases not matched to a gene; V was cut back by 6 bases and J by 6 bases. The CDR3 sequence is 14 residues long. CDR1 is SGHTS, CDR2 YDEGEE, per germline. The CDR3 nucleotides read TGTGCCAGCATACCGGGACAGGGGATAAACATTCAGTACTTC. It specifies CASIPGQGINIQYF.

This rearrangement joins TRBV15 to TRBJ2-1, with D perhaps TRBD1 (6 bases). Germline lookup yields CDR1 LNHNV and CDR2 YYDKDF (reference sequence). The CDR3 has 18 residues. V lost 0 bases to trimming and J lost 5 bases, with 20 bases between them. The DNA for the CDR3 is TGTGCCACCAGCAGAGATCCGGCAGGACAGTACTTTCACAATGAGCAGTTCTTC. Translation: CATSRDPAGQYFHNEQFF.

The DNA for the CDR3 is TGTGCCAGCAGCTTCCTATCACAGGGGAACACTGAAGCTTTCTTT. This sequence encodes CASSFLSQGNTEAFF. The chain recombines TRBV7-9 with TRBJ1-1; tentatively, D is TRBD1 (6 bases). Germline lookup yields CDR1 SEHNR and CDR2 FQNEAQ (reference sequence). V was cut by 3 bases and J by 1 base, with 12 bases left in between. The CDR3 loop spans 15 amino acids. Based on the CDR3 plus reference TRBV7-9 and TRBJ1-1, the full variable domain is DTGVSQNPRHKITKRGQNVTFRCDPISEHNRLYWYRQTLGQGPEFLTYFQNEAQLEKSRLLSDRFSAERPKGSFSTLEIQRTEQGDSAMYLCASSFLSQGNTEAFFGQGTRLTVV.

CDR3 coding DNA: TGTGCCAGCTCACGAGGGGGGGCTCCCTACAATGAGCAGTTCTTC. As protein: CASSRGGAPYNEQFF. The chain couples TRBV18 to TRBJ2-1, with D tentatively TRBD2 (7 bases). CDR1 is KGHSH and CDR2 is LQKENI in the germline V gene. V lost 4 bases and J 2 bases, leaving 12 bases between the germline ends. This CDR3 is built from 15 residues.

This chain uses TRBV5-4 with TRBJ2-1; no clear D gene. Deletions cut 4 bases from V and 0 bases from J, with 11 bases between. CDR3 length: 15 amino acids. Per the germline V gene, CDR1 is SGHNT and CDR2 is YYREEE (reference sequence). The CDR3 protein is CASSRPSSSYNEQFF. The CDR3, as DNA: TGTGCCAGCAGCCGTCCTTCCTCCTCCTACAATGAGCAGTTCTTC.

CDR3 in amino acids: CASSVDSSPLNQPQHF. The CDR3 DNA reads TGTGCCAGCAGTGTGGACTCTTCCCCCCTGAATCAGCCCCAGCATTTT. V gene TRBV28 combines with J gene TRBJ1-5; unclear D gene. The V end lost 5 bases, the J end lost 4 bases, and 18 bases lay between the germline ends. Germline lookup yields CDR1 MDHEN and CDR2 SYDVKM. The CDR3 sequence is 16 residues long.